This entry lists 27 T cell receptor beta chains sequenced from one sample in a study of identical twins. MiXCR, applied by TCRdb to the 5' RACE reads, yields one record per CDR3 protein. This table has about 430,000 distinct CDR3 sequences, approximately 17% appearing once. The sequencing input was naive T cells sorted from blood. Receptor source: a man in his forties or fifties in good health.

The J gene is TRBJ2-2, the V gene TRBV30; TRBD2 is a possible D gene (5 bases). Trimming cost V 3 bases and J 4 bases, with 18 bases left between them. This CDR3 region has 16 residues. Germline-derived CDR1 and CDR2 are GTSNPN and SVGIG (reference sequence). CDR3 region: CAWSSGILRGTGELFF. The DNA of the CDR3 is TGTGCCTGGAGCTCCGGTATACTCCGGGGCACCGGGGAGCTGTTTTTT.

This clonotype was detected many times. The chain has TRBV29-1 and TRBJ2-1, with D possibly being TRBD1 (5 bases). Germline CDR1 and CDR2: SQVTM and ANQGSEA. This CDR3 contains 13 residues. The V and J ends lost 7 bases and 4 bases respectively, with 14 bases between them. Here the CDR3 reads CSAKKGLYNEQFF. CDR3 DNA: TGCAGCGCAAAAAAGGGGCTATACAATGAGCAGTTCTTC.

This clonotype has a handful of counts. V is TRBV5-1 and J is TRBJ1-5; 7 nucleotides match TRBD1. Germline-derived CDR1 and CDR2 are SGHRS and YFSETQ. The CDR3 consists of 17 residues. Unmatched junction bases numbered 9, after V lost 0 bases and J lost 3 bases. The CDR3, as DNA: TGCGCCAGCAGCTTGGTTCCAGGGGGTACGACCAATCAGCCCCAGCATTTT. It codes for CASSLVPGGTTNQPQHF. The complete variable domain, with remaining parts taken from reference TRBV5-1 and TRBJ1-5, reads KAGVTQTPRYLIKTRGQQVTLSCSPISGHRSVSWYQQTPGQGLQFLFEYFSETQRNKGNFPGRFSGRQFSNSRSEMNVSTLELGDSALYLCASSLVPGGTTNQPQHFGDGTRLSIL.

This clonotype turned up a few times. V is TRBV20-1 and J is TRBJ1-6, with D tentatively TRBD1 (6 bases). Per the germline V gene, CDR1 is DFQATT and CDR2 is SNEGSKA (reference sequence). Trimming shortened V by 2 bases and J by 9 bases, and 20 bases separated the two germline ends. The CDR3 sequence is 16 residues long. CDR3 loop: CSARPTGRARVSPLHF. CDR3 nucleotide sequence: TGCAGTGCTAGACCGACAGGACGGGCGAGGGTTTCACCCCTCCACTTT.

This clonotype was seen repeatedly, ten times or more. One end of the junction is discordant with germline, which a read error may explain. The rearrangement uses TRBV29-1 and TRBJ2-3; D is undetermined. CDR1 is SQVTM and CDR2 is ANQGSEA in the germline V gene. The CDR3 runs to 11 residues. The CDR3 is CSAERNKWLHF. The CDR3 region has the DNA TGCAGCGCCGAACGGAATAAATGGCTACATTTT.

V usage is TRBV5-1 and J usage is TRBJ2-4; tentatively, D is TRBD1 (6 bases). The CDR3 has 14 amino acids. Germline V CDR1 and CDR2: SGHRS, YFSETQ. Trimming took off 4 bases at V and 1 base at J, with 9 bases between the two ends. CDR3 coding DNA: TGCGCCAGCAGCACGCAGGGGGCCAAAAACATTCAGTACTTC. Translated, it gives CASSTQGAKNIQYF.

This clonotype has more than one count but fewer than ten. The CDR3 DNA reads TGCAGTGCTAGGGACGGACTAGCCTCTGGCAATGAGCAGTTCTTC. It codes for CSARDGLASGNEQFF. V usage is TRBV20-1 and J usage is TRBJ2-1; the match to TRBD2 covers 8 bases. The length of the CDR3 is 15 residues. Looked up from germline, CDR1 is DFQATT and CDR2 is SNEGSKA (reference sequence). V lost 3 bases, J lost 6 bases, and 10 bases stayed unmatched.

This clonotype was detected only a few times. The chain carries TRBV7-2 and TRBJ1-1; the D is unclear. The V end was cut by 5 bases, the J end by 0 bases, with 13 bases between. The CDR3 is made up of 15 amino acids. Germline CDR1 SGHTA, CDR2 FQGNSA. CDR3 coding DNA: TGTGCCAGCAGCACCCAGAGAGGGTTGAACACTGAAGCTTTCTTT. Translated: CASSTQRGLNTEAFF.

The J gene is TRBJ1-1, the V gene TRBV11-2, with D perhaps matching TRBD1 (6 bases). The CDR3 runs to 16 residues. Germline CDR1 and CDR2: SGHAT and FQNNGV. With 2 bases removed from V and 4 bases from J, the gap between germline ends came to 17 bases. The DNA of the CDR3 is TGTGCCAGCAGCTTAAGCCCGAGGACAGTTGCCACTGAAGCTTTCTTT. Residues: CASSLSPRTVATEAFF.

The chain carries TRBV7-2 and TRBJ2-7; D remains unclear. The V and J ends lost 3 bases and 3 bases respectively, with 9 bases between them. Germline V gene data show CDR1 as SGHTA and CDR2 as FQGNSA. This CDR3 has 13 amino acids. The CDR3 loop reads CASSLGGFYEQYF. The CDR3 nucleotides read TGTGCCAGCAGCTTGGGCGGCTTCTACGAGCAGTACTTC.

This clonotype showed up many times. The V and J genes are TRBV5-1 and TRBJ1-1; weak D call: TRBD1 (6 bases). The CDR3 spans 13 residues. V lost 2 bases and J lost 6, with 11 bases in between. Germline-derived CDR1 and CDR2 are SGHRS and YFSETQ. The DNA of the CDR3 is TGCGCCAGCAGCTTTGACGGGGGCGCTGAAGCTTTCTTT. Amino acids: CASSFDGGAEAFF.

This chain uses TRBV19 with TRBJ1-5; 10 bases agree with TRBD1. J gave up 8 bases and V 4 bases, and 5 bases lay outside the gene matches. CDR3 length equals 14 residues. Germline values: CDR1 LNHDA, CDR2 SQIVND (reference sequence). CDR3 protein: CASSTTGGREPQHF. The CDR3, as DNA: TGTGCCAGTAGTACGACAGGGGGCAGGGAGCCCCAGCATTTT.

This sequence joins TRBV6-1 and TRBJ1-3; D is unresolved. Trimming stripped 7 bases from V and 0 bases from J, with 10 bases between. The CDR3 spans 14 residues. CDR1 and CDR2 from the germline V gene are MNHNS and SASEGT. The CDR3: CASKLQISGNTIYF. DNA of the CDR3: TGTGCCAGCAAATTGCAGATCTCTGGAAACACCATATATTTT.

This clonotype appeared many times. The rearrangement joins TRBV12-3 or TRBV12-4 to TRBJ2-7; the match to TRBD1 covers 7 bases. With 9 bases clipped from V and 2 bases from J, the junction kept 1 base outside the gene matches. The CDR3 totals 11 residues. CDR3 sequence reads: CASQGAYEQYF. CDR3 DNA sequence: TGTGCCAGTCAGGGGGCCTACGAGCAGTACTTC.

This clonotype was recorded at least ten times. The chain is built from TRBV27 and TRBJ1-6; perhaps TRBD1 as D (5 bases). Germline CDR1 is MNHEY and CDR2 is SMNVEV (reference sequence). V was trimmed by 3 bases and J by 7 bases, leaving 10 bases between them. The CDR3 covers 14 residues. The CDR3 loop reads CASSFWQGNSPLHF. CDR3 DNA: TGTGCCAGCAGTTTCTGGCAGGGAAATTCACCCCTCCACTTT.

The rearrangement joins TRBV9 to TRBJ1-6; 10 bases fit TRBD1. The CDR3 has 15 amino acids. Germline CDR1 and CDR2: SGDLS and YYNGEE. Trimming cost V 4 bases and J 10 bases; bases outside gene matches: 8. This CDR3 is CASSPRTGGNSPLHF. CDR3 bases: TGTGCCAGCAGCCCCCGGACAGGGGGTAACTCACCCCTCCACTTT.

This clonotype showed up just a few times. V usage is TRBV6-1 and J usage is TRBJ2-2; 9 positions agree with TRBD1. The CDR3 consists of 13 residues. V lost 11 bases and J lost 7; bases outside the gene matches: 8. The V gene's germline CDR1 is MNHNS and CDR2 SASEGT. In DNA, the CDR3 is TGTGCCGCTGGACAGGGGTCTATCGGGGAGCTGTTTTTT. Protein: CAAGQGSIGELFF.

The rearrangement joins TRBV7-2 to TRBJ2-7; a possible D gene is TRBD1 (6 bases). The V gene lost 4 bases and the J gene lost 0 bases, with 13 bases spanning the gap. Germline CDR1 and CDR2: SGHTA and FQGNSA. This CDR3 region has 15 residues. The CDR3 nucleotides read TGTGCCAGCAGCTCCCCGGACAGAGTCTCCTACGAGCAGTACTTC. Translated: CASSSPDRVSYEQYF.

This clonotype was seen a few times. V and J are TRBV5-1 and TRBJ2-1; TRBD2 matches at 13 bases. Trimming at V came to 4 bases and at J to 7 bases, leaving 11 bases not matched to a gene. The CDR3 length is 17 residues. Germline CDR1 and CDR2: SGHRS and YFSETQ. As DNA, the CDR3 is TGCGCCAGCAGCATGGCCTTAACTAGCGGGAGGGGGAATGAGCAGTTCTTC. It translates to CASSMALTSGRGNEQFF.

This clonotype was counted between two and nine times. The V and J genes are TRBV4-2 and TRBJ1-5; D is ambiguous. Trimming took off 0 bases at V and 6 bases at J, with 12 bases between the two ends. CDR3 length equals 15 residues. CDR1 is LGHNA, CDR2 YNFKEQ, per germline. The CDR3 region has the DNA TGTGCCAGCAGCCAAGATTCGGCCCGGGGTCAGCCCCAGCATTTT. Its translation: CASSQDSARGQPQHF.

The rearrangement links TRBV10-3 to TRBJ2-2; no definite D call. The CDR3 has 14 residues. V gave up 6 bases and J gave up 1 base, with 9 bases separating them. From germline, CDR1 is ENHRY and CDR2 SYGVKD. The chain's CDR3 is CAIRKDGNTGELFF. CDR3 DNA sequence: TGTGCCATCAGGAAGGACGGGAACACCGGGGAGCTGTTTTTT.

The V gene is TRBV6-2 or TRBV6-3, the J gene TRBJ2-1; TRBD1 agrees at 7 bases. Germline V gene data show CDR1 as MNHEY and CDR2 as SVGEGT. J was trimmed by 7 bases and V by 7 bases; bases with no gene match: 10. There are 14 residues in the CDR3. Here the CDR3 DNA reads TGTGCCAGCACCTACGGTTACAGGGGTAATGAGCAGTTCTTC. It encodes CASTYGYRGNEQFF.

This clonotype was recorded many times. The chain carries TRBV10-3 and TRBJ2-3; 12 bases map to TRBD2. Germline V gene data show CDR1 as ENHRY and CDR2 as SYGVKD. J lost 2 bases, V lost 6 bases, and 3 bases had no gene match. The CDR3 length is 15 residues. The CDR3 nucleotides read TGTGCCATCAGCCGGACTAGCGGGAACACAGATACGCAGTATTTT. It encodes CAISRTSGNTDTQYF.

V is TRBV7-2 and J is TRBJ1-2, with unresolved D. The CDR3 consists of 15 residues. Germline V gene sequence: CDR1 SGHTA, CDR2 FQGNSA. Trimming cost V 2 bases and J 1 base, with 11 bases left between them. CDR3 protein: CASSLSRGINYGYTF. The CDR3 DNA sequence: TGTGCCAGCAGCTTATCCCGGGGTATTAACTATGGCTACACCTTC.

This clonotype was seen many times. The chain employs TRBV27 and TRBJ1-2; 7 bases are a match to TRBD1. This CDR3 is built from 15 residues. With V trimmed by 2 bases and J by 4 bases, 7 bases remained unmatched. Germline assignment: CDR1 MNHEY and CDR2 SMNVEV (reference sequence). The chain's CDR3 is CASSLDGRGIYGYTF. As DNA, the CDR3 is TGTGCCAGCAGTTTAGATGGCAGGGGGATCTATGGCTACACCTTC.

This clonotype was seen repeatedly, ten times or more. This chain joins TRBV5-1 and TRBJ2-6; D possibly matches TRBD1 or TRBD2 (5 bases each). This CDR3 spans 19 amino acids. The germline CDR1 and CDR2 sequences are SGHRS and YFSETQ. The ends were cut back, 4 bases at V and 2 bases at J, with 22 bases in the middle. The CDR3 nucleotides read TGCGCCAGCAGCGACCTTTGGGGGTCCCTCTTCACTGGGGCCAACGTCCTGACTTTC. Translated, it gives CASSDLWGSLFTGANVLTF.

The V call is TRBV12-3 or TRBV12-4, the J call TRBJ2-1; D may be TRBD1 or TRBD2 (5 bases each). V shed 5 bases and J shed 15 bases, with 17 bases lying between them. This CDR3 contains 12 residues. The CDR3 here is CASSPRHGTGFF. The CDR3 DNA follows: TGTGCCAGCAGTCCCCGTCACGGGACCGGGTTCTTC.